The 25 T cell receptor beta chains given below trace back to one sample, sequenced in a study of T cell repertoires in cytomegalovirus infection. These receptors are not linked to any known antigen. Via MiXCR, TCRdb re-called the reads, giving one row per CDR3 protein. The table shows 110,000 to 150,000 distinct CDR3 sequences, with approximately 30% occurring only once. The sequenced sample was CD8+ T cells from cultured PBMCs, obtained from culture after CMV antigen stimulation. These receptors all stem from a human donor in good health (CMV status not recorded). Some clones in this sample may be carry-over from other donors' samples.

The chain employs TRBV12-3 or TRBV12-4 and TRBJ1-2; D ambiguous. CDR3 length equals 12 residues. Trimming cost V 2 bases and J 9 bases, with 10 bases left between them. CDR3 bases: TGTGCCAGCAGTTTAATGGACCAACGCTACACCTTC. Protein product: CASSLMDQRYTF.

This clonotype was recorded many times. The chain couples TRBV19 to TRBJ1-1, with 9 nucleotides matching TRBD1. V was clipped by 10 bases and J by 0 bases; unmatched bases: 15. Germline assignment: CDR1 LNHDA and CDR2 SQIVND (reference sequence). The CDR3 contains 17 residues. The CDR3 nucleotides are TGTGCCACCTTGGACAGGGGCCCTTATCCGATGAACACTGAAGCTTTCTTT. Translated: CATLDRGPYPMNTEAFF.

The chain recombines TRBV6-6 with TRBJ1-2, with D possibly matching TRBD1 (5 bases). The ends were cut back, 9 bases at V and 1 base at J, with 18 bases in the middle. The CDR3 totals 15 residues. The germline V gene has CDR1 MNHNY and CDR2 SVGAGI (reference sequence). CDR3 residues: CASQLLRAVNYGYTF. CDR3 nucleotide sequence: TGTGCCAGTCAGTTACTCAGGGCGGTTAACTATGGCTACACCTTC.

The gene calls are TRBV27 and TRBJ2-1; TRBD1 matches at 11 bases. Germline trimming cut 4 bases from V and 5 bases from J; bases unmatched to any gene: 4. CDR3 length: 15 residues. Germline V gene data show CDR1 as MNHEY and CDR2 as SMNVEV (reference sequence). CDR3 nucleotides: TGTGCCAGCAGTTCAGGACAGGGGGCCAACAATGAGCAGTTCTTC. Translating it yields CASSSGQGANNEQFF.

This clonotype was detected only a few times. This chain uses TRBV7-9 with TRBJ2-1; the D gene is possibly TRBD2 (5 bases). The CDR3 runs to 16 residues. CDR1 and CDR2 (germline): SEHNR, FQNEAQ (reference sequence). V gave up 5 bases and J gave up 0 bases, with 14 bases separating them. CDR3 nucleotide sequence: TGTGCCAGCAGCCCTAGCTCGGTAAGCTCCTACAATGAGCAGTTCTTC. Translation gives CASSPSSVSSYNEQFF.

This clonotype occurred a few times. V and J are TRBV28 and TRBJ1-6, with D perhaps TRBD1 (6 bases). CDR3 length: 14 residues. V gave up 6 bases and J gave up 6 bases, with 12 bases separating them. The V gene's germline CDR1 is MDHEN and CDR2 SYDVKM. The CDR3 DNA is TGTGCCAGCAGGAGACAGGTTTTTAATTCACCCCTCCACTTT. Its translation: CASRRQVFNSPLHF.

The chain carries TRBV7-9 and TRBJ2-1; the match to TRBD2 covers 10 bases. The CDR3 totals 15 residues. V was clipped by 2 bases and J by 8 bases; unmatched bases: 6. The V gene's germline CDR1 is SEHNR and CDR2 FQNEAQ (reference sequence). Here the CDR3 reads CASSLNSGGVYEQFF. The CDR3, as DNA: TGTGCCAGCAGCTTAAACAGCGGGGGGGTCTATGAGCAGTTCTTC. Filled out from reference TRBV7-9 and TRBJ2-1, the complete variable domain reads DTGVSQNPRHKITKRGQNVTFRCDPISEHNRLYWYRQTLGQGPEFLTYFQNEAQLEKSRLLSDRFSAERPKGSFSTLEIQRTEQGDSAMYLCASSLNSGGVYEQFFGPGTRLTVL.

The rearrangement joins TRBV5-6 to TRBJ1-1, with D perhaps matching TRBD1 (6 bases). V dropped 4 bases and J dropped 0 bases, with 13 bases sitting between them. CDR1 is SGHDT and CDR2 is YYEEEE in the germline V gene. The CDR3 runs to 15 residues. The CDR3 protein is CASSVGQIMNTEAFF. Here the CDR3 DNA reads TGTGCCAGCAGCGTCGGACAGATCATGAACACTGAAGCTTTCTTT.

This clonotype was picked up a small number of times. The J gene is TRBJ2-1, the V gene TRBV7-2; 9 positions match TRBD2. The CDR3 contains 13 residues. The V gene end was trimmed by 3 bases and the J gene end by 7 bases; junction bases not matched to a gene: 1. Germline V gene sequence: CDR1 SGHTA, CDR2 FQGNSA. CDR3 nucleotide sequence: TGTGCCAGCAGCTTTGCGGGGGGGAATGAGCAGTTCTTC. Translated: CASSFAGGNEQFF. Together with reference TRBV7-2 and TRBJ2-1, the CDR3 gives the full variable domain: GAGVSQSPSNKVTEKGKDVELRCDPISGHTALYWYRQSLGQGLEFLIYFQGNSAPDKSGLPSDRFSAERTGGSVSTLTIQRTQQEDSAVYLCASSFAGGNEQFFGPGTRLTVL.

The V call is TRBV5-6, the J call TRBJ2-1, with D hard to call. This CDR3 region has 15 residues. V was clipped by 7 bases and J by 0 bases, with 14 bases between them. CDR1 and CDR2 from the germline V gene are SGHDT and YYEEEE. CDR3: CASGTIFSSYNEQFF. The DNA of the CDR3 is TGTGCCAGCGGTACCATCTTCAGCTCCTACAATGAGCAGTTCTTC.

This clonotype has a count of ten or more. This chain links TRBV6-5 with TRBJ1-6; 7 bases fit TRBD1. CDR1 and CDR2 from the germline V gene are MNHEY and SVGAGI. J gave up 7 bases and V 7 bases, and 10 bases lay outside the gene matches. The CDR3 has 15 residues. Here the CDR3 reads CASTFSGTANSPLHF. In nucleotides, the CDR3 is TGTGCCAGCACCTTTAGCGGGACAGCAAATTCACCCCTCCACTTT.

The chain is built from TRBV19 and TRBJ1-1; TRBD1 matches at 7 bases. The V and J ends lost 3 bases and 1 base, in that order; junction bases with no gene match: 5. Germline V gene sequence: CDR1 LNHDA, CDR2 SQIVND (reference sequence). The CDR3 covers 15 residues. CDR3 bases: TGTGCCAGTAGTATCCTCCAGGGGGAGAACACTGAAGCTTTCTTT. It translates to CASSILQGENTEAFF.

This clonotype showed up many times. The V call is TRBV12-3 or TRBV12-4, the J call TRBJ2-2; possibly TRBD2 for D (6 bases). Trimming shortened V by 3 bases and J by 10 bases, and 18 bases separated the two germline ends. The CDR3 covers 15 residues. CDR3 in DNA: TGTGCCAGCAGTTTTATTGGCGGGGCCCGTGAGGAGCTGTTTTTT. As protein: CASSFIGGAREELFF.

The chain employs TRBV7-3 and TRBJ1-4; TRBD1 is a possible D gene (5 bases). V lost 5 bases and J 8 bases, leaving 15 bases between the germline ends. Germline lookup yields CDR1 SGHTA and CDR2 FQGTGA. The CDR3 runs to 14 residues. CDR3 amino acids: CASSAWGNGEKLFF. CDR3 nucleotides: TGTGCCAGCAGCGCCTGGGGGAATGGAGAAAAACTGTTTTTT. Looking up the rest from reference TRBV7-3 and TRBJ1-4 gives the full variable domain: GAGVSQTPSNKVTEKGKYVELRCDPISGHTALYWYRQSLGQGPEFLIYFQGTGAADDSGLPNDRFFAVRPEGSVSTLKIQRTERGDSAVYLCASSAWGNGEKLFFGSGTQLSVL.

A few counts support this clonotype. The genes are TRBV7-9 and TRBJ2-1; D is uncertain. Germline values: CDR1 SEHNR, CDR2 FQNEAQ (reference sequence). The CDR3 runs 13 residues. Trimming cost V 3 bases and J 10 bases, with 13 bases left between them. The CDR3 region has the DNA TGTGCCAGCAGCTTCCCAGACTTTCCCGAGCAGTTCTTC. This sequence encodes CASSFPDFPEQFF.

This clonotype was picked up a small number of times. The chain uses TRBV27 and TRBJ1-6, with D perhaps TRBD1 (5 bases). Per the germline V gene, CDR1 is MNHEY and CDR2 is SMNVEV (reference sequence). V was pared by 2 bases and J by 10 bases, with 6 bases between. The CDR3 totals 12 residues. The CDR3: CASSLGGSPLHF. The CDR3, as DNA: TGTGCCAGCAGTTTAGGGGGATCACCCCTCCACTTT.

This clonotype occurred many times. The CDR3 reads CASSQTTMASTDTQYF. The CDR3 bases are TGTGCCAGTAGCCAGACTACGATGGCTAGCACAGATACGCAGTATTTT. V and J are TRBV19 and TRBJ2-3; weak D call: TRBD2 (5 bases). V lost 6 bases and J lost 0, with 16 bases in between. The CDR3 totals 16 residues. Germline loops: CDR1 LNHDA, CDR2 SQIVND (reference sequence).

This clonotype appeared a few times. V is TRBV7-2 and J is TRBJ1-2, with a possible D match to TRBD1 (6 bases). CDR3 length: 13 residues. Germline V lookup: CDR1 SGHTA, CDR2 FQGNSA. The V and J ends lost 2 bases and 8 bases respectively, with 12 bases between them. The CDR3 here is CASSLRGGAGYTF. The CDR3 bases are TGTGCCAGCAGCTTACGAGGGGGAGCCGGCTACACCTTC.

The chain has TRBV9 and TRBJ2-1, with TRBD1 identical over 9 bases. The V gene end was trimmed by 4 bases and the J gene end by 8 bases; junction bases not matched to a gene: 7. From germline, CDR1 is SGDLS and CDR2 YYNGEE. The CDR3 is made up of 14 amino acids. The CDR3 DNA reads as TGTGCCAGCAGCCCCGGGACAGGGAAGGATGAGCAGTTCTTC. This codes for CASSPGTGKDEQFF.

J is TRBJ1-2 and V is TRBV2; no clear D gene. V was cut by 8 bases and J by 6 bases, with 13 bases left in between. The CDR3 runs to 12 residues. The V gene's germline CDR1 is SNHLY and CDR2 FYNNEI. The CDR3 protein is CASPGRRDGYTF. In DNA, the CDR3 is TGTGCCAGCCCCGGGCGGAGAGATGGCTACACCTTC.

This clonotype was detected only a few times. The V and J genes are TRBV27 and TRBJ1-1, with D uncertain. V lost 3 bases and J lost 4, with 12 bases in between. The CDR3 covers 14 residues. Per germline, CDR1 MNHEY and CDR2 SMNVEV (reference sequence). CDR3 in DNA: TGTGCCAGCAGTTTGGGAGGCCGGATCACTGAAGCTTTCTTT. The encoded protein is CASSLGGRITEAFF.

This rearrangement joins TRBV7-2 to TRBJ1-6; D perhaps matches TRBD1 (6 bases). The CDR3 extends over 15 amino acids. Germline V gives CDR1 SGHTA, CDR2 FQGNSA. The germline V and J ends were trimmed by 2 bases and 8 bases, with 13 bases remaining between them. The CDR3 region has the DNA TGTGCCAGCAGCTTATTTAGGGGGATAGATTCACCCCTCCACTTT. This translates into CASSLFRGIDSPLHF. The full variable domain, with the rest looked up from reference TRBV7-2 and TRBJ1-6, is GAGVSQSPSNKVTEKGKDVELRCDPISGHTALYWYRQSLGQGLEFLIYFQGNSAPDKSGLPSDRFSAERTGGSVSTLTIQRTQQEDSAVYLCASSLFRGIDSPLHFGNGTRLTVT.

V gene TRBV5-6 combines with J gene TRBJ2-2; the D gene could be TRBD1 or TRBD2 (5 bases each). Germline V gene lookup returns CDR1 SGHDT and CDR2 YYEEEE. CDR3 size: 13 residues. V gave up 4 bases and J gave up 2 bases, with 6 bases separating them. For the CDR3, the DNA is TGTGCCAGCAGCCGGGGCAACACCGGGGAGCTGTTTTTT. Translation: CASSRGNTGELFF.

This clonotype has a handful of counts. V usage is TRBV28 and J usage is TRBJ1-3, with a possible D match to TRBD1 (5 bases). The CDR3 is 15 amino acids. Trimming removed 3 bases from V and 0 bases from J, with 9 bases in between. Germline V gene sequence: CDR1 MDHEN, CDR2 SYDVKM. DNA for the CDR3: TGTGCCAGCAGTTTTGCAGACAGCTCTGGAAACACCATATATTTT. Protein: CASSFADSSGNTIYF.

This clonotype turned up a few times. The chain carries TRBV28 and TRBJ2-6, with 8 nucleotides matching TRBD1. Trimming removed 5 bases from V and 4 bases from J; junction bases left unmatched: 7. The CDR3 spans 16 residues. Germline lookup yields CDR1 MDHEN and CDR2 SYDVKM. This CDR3 is CASSPSDRAGANVLTF. CDR3 in DNA: TGTGCCAGCAGTCCCTCGGACAGGGCCGGGGCCAACGTCCTGACTTTC. The full variable domain, in which reference TRBV28 and TRBJ2-6 provide the parts outside the CDR3, is DVKVTQSSRYLVKRTGEKVFLECVQDMDHENMFWYRQDPGLGLRLIYFSYDVKMKEKGDIPEGYSVSREKKERFSLILESASTNQTSMYLCASSPSDRAGANVLTFGAGSRLTVL.